A selection of T cell receptor beta chains follows, all from one sample in a study of tumor and adjacent non-tumor tissue in lung cancer. TCRdb re-derived calls from the multiplex PCR reads in MiXCR, one entry per CDR3 protein. The repertoire holds more than 60,000 distinct CDR3 sequences, with roughly 73% as singletons. Sequences were obtained from lung tumor tissue. Every receptor here comes from a woman in her 50s with non-small cell lung cancer. CDR3s include the opening cysteine and the closing phenylalanine or tryptophan. Part of the rows lack a size; the others show once, few, many or a class for expanded clones.

cdr3_length | j_call | v_call | clone_size | cdr3_aa
17 | TRBJ2-2 | TRBV12-3/TRBV12-4 | once | CASSELSGAPGTGELFF
15 | TRBJ1-1 | TRBV12-3/TRBV12-4 | - | CTSSLRDRGDTDVFF
13 | TRBJ1-2 | TRBV29-1 | - | CSVGDWPGGGYIF
15 | TRBJ2-1 | TRBV6-1 | - | CASSEQMGGGNEQFF
13 | TRBJ2-1 | TRBV29-1 | - | CSVEKRKGGEQFF
14 | TRBJ2-1 | TRBV4-2 | - | CTSSRVLDNIEQFF
21 | TRBJ2-3 | TRBV11-2 | - | CASTPVVRAWISGRSTDTQYF
15 | TRBJ2-2 | TRBV11-2 | once | CASNTLLGRDGELFF
13 | TRBJ1-2 | TRBV7-9 | - | CASSLDRVDGYTF
17 | TRBJ2-3 | TRBV20-1 | - | CSTGSGWTSGTTDTQYF
15 | TRBJ2-7 | TRBV12-3/TRBV12-4 | - | CISTQAQRKDYEQYF
17 | TRBJ2-4 | TRBV20-1 | few | CSASELSEAARGVIQYF
16 | TRBJ2-1 | TRBV10-3 | - | CVISDPGTSSYNEQFF
15 | TRBJ1-5 | TRBV6-1 | many | CASSIRWDSRQPQHF
13 | TRBJ2-7 | TRBV12-3/TRBV12-4 | - | CASSFHGDYERHF
21 | TRBJ2-3 | TRBV23-1 | - | CASSRVVIQGATVPGSDTQYF
15 | TRBJ2-7 | TRBV9 | - | CVSSTGLGSSYEQYF
12 | TRBJ2-7 | TRBV6-1 | few | CASRQLWYEQYF
16 | TRBJ2-2 | TRBV4-1 | - | CASSQEGPTGPTGELF
16 | TRBJ1-5 | TRBV6-1 | - | CAISDYDYGGNQPQHF
16 | TRBJ2-7 | TRBV5-6 | - | CASSIGASGSSYEQYF
13 | TRBJ2-5 | TRBV29-1 | - | CSLRVGSEETQYF
15 | TRBJ2-5 | TRBV29-1 | - | CSVQDPREGQETRYF
15 | TRBJ2-5 | TRBV3-1 | - | CASSQDLGAWGTQYF
20 | TRBJ1-1 | TRBV7-9 | once | CTSSGRRDRGREDPNTEAFF
13 | TRBJ2-2 | TRBV5-4 | - | CAGRTGHIGGLFF
16 | TRBJ1-2 | TRBV4-2 | - | CASSQDRGQGDYGYIF
16 | TRBJ2-3 | TRBV7-9 | - | CASSLDVGSDTDTQYF
16 | TRBJ2-3 | TRBV4-2 | - | CASSQDGLAESDTQYF
13 | TRBJ2-1 | TRBV20-1 | many | CSAGAGGPREQFF
16 | TRBJ2-1 | TRBV6-1 | - | CASNETAESSYNEQFF
20 | TRBJ2-3 | TRBV11-3 | once | CASSSPPYSSSGGGTDTQYF
12 | TRBJ1-1 | TRBV5-6 | once | CVGSLGRFEAFF
14 | TRBJ1-6 | TRBV12-3/TRBV12-4 | - | CTCSFDRGSSPLHF
15 | TRBJ2-3 | TRBV15 | few | CATSRGGTHTDTQYF
20 | TRBJ2-3 | TRBV6-1 | - | CASNEIPWESERPSTDTQYF
14 | TRBJ1-4 | TRBV11-2 | - | CACSLAGINENLFF
15 | TRBJ1-4 | TRBV28 | many | CASRTGQGSYEKLFF
13 | TRBJ2-5 | TRBV12-3/TRBV12-4 | medium-sized | CASSLRAGETQYF
15 | TRBJ2-1 | TRBV12-3/TRBV12-4 | - | CASSPWTKTCDEQFF
13 | TRBJ2-3 | TRBV11-3 | - | CASSLTGMVTQYF
15 | TRBJ2-4 | TRBV12-3/TRBV12-4 | once | CASSLLVRGPPSPYF
16 | TRBJ2-1 | TRBV6-5 | - | CGSSYSSRGVYNEQFF
15 | TRBJ2-1 | TRBV6-1 | - | CASSDGSRRIGEQFF
17 | TRBJ2-3 | TRBV4-1 | once | CASSQEVAGSGPDVQYF
17 | TRBJ2-5 | TRBV4-1 | - | CASSQDLLQRERETQYF
16 | TRBJ2-7 | TRBV4-2 | - | CASSQPKGAENYEQYF
15 | TRBJ2-2 | TRBV20-1 | many | CSARDPGGFTGELFF
12 | TRBJ2-7 | TRBV20-1 | - | CSTGRSVFEQYF
16 | TRBJ2-3 | TRBV6-1 | many | CASSDLGTTSTDTQYF
12 | TRBJ2-7 | TRBV11-2 | - | CASSLGSTKQYF
15 | TRBJ2-2 | TRBV6-5 | - | CATRTGTGEAGKLFF
13 | TRBJ1-2 | TRBV20-1 | - | CSARTPEHYGYTF
15 | TRBJ1-4 | TRBV6-5 | - | CTSRLNWQWPEKLFF
16 | TRBJ2-2 | TRBV4-1 | once | CSSCFQGLPNTGELFF